The rows below give T cell receptor beta chains drawn from one sample of a study of blood T cell repertoires in COVID-19. Sequencing used immunoSEQ multiplex PCR; TCRdb keeps in-frame clones, though not all of them. The data contain some 120,000 clones, around 80% of them singletons. The sample consisted of peripheral blood. The receptors were sampled from a man in his thirties or forties with COVID-19, enrolled during active disease. Each CDR3 is given with its conserved first and last residue.

v_call: TRBV5-4
cdr3_aa: CASSLAGVSYEQYF

v_call: TRBV19
cdr3_aa: CASSIDRGTAKETQYF

v_call: TRBV6-1
cdr3_aa: CASSEGQDRRGYTF

v_call: TRBV3-1/TRBV3-2
cdr3_aa: CASTGRGANYGYTF

v_call: TRBV29-1
cdr3_aa: CSVLTGRAFF

v_call: TRBV24-1
cdr3_aa: CATSDFVVQGTIDTGELFF

v_call: TRBV5-4
cdr3_aa: CASSLGTSGGLYNEQFF

v_call: TRBV28
cdr3_aa: CASTPGGGGYTF

v_call: TRBV27
cdr3_aa: CASSHPPGLAGDTQYF

v_call: TRBV7-9
cdr3_aa: CASRDPGGTEAFF

v_call: TRBV11-3
cdr3_aa: CASSLDLLNTGELFF

v_call: TRBV11-3
cdr3_aa: CASSLEQTARGQFF

v_call: TRBV3-1/TRBV3-2
cdr3_aa: CASSPSQGREAFF

v_call: TRBV27
cdr3_aa: CATRLTSGGARADTQYF

v_call: TRBV19
cdr3_aa: CASSIREASADTEAFF

v_call: TRBV28
cdr3_aa: CASSYSGAQETQYF

v_call: TRBV6-4
cdr3_aa: CASSTSSTGELFF

v_call: TRBV4-2
cdr3_aa: CASSLGGPNEQFF

v_call: TRBV10-3
cdr3_aa: CAISAGGQVYNEQFF